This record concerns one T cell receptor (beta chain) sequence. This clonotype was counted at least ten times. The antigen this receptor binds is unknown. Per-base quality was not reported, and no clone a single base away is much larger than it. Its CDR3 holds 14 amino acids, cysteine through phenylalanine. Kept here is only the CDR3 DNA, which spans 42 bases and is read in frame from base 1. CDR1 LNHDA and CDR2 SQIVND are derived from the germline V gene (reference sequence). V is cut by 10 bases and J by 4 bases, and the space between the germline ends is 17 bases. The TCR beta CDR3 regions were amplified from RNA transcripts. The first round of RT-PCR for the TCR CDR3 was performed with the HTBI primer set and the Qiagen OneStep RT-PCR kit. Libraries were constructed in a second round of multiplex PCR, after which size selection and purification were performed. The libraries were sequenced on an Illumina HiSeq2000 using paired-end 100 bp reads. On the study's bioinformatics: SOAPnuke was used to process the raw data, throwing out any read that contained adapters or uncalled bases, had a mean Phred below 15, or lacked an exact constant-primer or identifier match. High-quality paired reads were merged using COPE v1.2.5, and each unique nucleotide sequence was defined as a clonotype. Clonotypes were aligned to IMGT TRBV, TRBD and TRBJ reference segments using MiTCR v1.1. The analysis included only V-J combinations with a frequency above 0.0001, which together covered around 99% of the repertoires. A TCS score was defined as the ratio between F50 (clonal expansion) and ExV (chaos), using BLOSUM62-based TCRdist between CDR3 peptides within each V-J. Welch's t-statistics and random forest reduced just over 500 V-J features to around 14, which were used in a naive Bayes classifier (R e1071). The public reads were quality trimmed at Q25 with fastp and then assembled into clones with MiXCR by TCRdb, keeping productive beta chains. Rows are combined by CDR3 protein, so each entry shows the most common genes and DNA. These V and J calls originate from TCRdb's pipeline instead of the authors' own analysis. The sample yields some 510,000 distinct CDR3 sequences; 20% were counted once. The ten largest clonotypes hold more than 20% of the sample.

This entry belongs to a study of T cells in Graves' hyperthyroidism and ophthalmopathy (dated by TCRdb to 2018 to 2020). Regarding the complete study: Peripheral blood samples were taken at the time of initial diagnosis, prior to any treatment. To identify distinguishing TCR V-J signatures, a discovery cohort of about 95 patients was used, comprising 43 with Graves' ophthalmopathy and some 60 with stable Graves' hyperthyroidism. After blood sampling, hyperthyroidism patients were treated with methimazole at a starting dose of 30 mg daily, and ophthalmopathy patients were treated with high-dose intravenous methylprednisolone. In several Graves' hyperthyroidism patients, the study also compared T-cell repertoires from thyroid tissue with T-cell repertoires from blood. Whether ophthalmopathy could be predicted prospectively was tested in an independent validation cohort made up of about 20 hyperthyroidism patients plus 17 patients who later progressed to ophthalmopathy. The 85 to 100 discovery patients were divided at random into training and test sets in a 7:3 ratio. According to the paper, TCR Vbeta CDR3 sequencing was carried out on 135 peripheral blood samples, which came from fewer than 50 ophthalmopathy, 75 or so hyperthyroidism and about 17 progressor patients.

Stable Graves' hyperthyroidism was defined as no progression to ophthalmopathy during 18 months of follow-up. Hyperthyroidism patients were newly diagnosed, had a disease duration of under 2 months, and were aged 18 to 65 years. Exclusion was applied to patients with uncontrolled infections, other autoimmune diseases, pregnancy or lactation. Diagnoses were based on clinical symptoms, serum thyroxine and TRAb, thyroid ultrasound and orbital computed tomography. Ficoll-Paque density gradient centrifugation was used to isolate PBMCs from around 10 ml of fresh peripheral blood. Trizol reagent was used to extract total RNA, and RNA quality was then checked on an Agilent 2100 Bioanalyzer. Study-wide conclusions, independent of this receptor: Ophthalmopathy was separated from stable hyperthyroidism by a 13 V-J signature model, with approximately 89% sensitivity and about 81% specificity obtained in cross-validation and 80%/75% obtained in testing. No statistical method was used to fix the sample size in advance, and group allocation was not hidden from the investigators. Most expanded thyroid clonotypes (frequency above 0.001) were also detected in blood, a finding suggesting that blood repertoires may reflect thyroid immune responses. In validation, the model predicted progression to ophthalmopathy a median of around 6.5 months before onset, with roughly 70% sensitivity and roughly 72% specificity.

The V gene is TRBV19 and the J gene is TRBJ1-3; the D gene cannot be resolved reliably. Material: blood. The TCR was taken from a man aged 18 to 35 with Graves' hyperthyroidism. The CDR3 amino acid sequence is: CATKPLEAGNTIYF. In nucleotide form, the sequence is TGTGCCACCAAACCCCTCGAAGCCGGAAACACCATATATTTT.